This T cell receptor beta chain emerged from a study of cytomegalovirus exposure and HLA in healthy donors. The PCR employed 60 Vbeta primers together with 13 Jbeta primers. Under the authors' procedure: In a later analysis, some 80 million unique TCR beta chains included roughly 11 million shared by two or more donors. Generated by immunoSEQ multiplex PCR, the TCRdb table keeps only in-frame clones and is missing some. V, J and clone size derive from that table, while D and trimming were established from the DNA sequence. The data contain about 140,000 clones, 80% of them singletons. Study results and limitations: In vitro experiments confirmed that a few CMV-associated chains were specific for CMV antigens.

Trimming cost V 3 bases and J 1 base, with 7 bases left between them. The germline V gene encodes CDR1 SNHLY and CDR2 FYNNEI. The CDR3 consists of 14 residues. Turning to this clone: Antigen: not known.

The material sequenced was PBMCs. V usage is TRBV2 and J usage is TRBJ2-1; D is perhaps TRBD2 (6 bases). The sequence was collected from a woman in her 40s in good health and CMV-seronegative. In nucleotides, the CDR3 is TGTGCCAGCAGTGAGGGGGGTTCCTACAATGAGCAGTTCTTC. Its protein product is CASSEGGSYNEQFF.